This T cell receptor beta chain was identified during a study of blood T cells in healthy people across ages. Between the trimmed V and J ends, which lost 6 bases and 1 base, there was a span of 20 bases. The germline V gene has CDR1 DFQATT and CDR2 SNEGSKA (reference sequence). This CDR3 contains 16 residues. A second PCR of about 6 to 11 cycles used a sample-barcoded 5' primer and a J-beta primer mix. A 12-random-nucleotide template-switch adaptor tagged each cDNA molecule. TCRdb processed the 5' RACE reads anew with MiXCR; each CDR3 protein has one entry. Of some 1.6 million distinct CDR3 sequences in the sample, about 35% were seen once.

The rearrangement joins TRBV20-1 to TRBJ2-3; the D gene is possibly TRBD2 (6 bases). What was sequenced was blood. The clonotype was recovered from a woman aged 25 to 39 in good health. CDR3 DNA: TGCAGTGCCTCAGGAGGGCTAGCCCCTGGCACAGATACGCAGTATTTT. Protein product: CSASGGLAPGTDTQYF.